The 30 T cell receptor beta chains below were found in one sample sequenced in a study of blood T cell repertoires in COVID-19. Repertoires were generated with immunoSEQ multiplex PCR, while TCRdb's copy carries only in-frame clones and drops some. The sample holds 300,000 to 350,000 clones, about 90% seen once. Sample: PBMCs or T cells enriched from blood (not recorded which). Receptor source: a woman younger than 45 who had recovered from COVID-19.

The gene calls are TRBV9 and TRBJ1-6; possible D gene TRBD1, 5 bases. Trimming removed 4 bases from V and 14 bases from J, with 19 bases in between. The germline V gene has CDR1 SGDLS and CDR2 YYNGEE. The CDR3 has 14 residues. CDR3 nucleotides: TGTGCCAGCAGCATTGACGGGGGGTATGTGGCCCTCCACTTT. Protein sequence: CASSIDGGYVALHF.

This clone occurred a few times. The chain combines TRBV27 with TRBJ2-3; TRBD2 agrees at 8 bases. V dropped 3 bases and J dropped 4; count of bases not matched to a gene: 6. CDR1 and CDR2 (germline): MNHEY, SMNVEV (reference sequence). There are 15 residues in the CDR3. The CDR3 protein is CASSLRGVGSDTQYF. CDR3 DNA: TGTGCCAGCAGTTTGCGGGGGGTCGGGTCAGATACGCAGTATTTT.

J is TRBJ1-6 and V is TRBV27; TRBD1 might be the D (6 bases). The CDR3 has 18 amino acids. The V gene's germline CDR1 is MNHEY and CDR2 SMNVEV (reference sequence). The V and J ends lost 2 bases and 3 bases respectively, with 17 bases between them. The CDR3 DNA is TGTGCCAGCAGTTTAAGGGGGTTAAGAAAGGGCTATAATTCACCCCTCCACTTT. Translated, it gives CASSLRGLRKGYNSPLHF.

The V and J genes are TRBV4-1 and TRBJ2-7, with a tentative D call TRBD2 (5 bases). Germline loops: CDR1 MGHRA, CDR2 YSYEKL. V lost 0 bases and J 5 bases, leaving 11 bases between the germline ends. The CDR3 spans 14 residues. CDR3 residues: CASSQDEGVDEQYF. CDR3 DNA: TGCGCCAGCAGCCAAGATGAGGGTGTCGACGAGCAGTACTTC.

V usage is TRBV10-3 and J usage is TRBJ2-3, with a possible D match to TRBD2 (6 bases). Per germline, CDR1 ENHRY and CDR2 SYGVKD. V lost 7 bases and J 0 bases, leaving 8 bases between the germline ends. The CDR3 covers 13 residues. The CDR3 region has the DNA TGTGCCATCACAGCGGGTAGCACAGATACGCAGTATTTT. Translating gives CAITAGSTDTQYF.

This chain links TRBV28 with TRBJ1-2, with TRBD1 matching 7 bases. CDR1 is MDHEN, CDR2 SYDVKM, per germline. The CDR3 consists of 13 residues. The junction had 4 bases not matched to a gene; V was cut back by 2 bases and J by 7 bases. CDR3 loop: CASSLTGQLGYTF. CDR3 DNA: TGTGCCAGCAGTTTAACGGGACAGCTTGGCTACACCTTC.

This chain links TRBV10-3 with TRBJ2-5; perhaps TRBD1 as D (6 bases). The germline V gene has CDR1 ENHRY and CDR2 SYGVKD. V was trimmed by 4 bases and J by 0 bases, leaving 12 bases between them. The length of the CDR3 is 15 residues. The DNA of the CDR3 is TGTGCCATCAGTGGCACAGGGTCCTACCAAGAGACCCAGTACTTC. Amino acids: CAISGTGSYQETQYF.

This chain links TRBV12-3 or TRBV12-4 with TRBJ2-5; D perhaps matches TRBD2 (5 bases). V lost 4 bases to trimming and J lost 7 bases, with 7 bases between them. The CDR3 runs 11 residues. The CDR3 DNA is TGTGCCAGCAGTTCGGCGGGGACCCAGTACTTC. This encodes CASSSAGTQYF.

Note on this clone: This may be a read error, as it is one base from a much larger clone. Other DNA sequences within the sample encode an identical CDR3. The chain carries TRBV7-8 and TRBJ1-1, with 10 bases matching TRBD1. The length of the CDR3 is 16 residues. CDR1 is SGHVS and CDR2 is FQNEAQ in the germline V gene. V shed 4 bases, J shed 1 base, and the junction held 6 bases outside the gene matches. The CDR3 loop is CASSSRDRGSNTEAFF. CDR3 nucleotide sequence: TGTGCCAGCAGCTCCCGGGACAGGGGTTCGAACACTGAAGCTTTCTTT.

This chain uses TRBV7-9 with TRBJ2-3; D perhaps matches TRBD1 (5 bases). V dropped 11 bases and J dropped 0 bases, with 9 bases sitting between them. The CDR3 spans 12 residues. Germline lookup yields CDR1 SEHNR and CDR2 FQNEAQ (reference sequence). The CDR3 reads CAWPGSTDTQYF. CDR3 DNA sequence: TGTGCCTGGCCAGGGAGCACAGATACGCAGTATTTT. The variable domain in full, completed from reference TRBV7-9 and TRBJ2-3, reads DTGVSQNPRHKITKRGQNVTFRCDPISEHNRLYWYRQTLGQGPEFLTYFQNEAQLEKSRLLSDRFSAERPKGSFSTLEIQRTEQGDSAMYLCAWPGSTDTQYFGPGTRLTVL.

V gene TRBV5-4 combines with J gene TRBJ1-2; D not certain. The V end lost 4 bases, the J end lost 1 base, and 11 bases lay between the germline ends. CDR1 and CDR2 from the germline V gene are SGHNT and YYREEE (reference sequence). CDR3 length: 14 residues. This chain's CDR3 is CASSPRESNYGYTF. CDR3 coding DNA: TGTGCCAGCAGCCCACGGGAGAGTAACTATGGCTACACCTTC.

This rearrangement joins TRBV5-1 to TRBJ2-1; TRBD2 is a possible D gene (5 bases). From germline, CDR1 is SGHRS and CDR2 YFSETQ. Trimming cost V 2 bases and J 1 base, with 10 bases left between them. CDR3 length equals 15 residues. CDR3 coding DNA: TGCGCCAGCAGCTTCGACGGGGTATCCTACAATGAGCAGTTCTTC. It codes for CASSFDGVSYNEQFF.

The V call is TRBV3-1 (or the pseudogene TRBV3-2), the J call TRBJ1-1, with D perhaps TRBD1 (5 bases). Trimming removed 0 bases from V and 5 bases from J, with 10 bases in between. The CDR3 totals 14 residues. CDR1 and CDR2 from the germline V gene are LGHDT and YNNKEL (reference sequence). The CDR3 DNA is TGTGCCAGCAGCCAAGATGTTAGGGGTACTGAAGCTTTCTTT. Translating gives CASSQDVRGTEAFF.

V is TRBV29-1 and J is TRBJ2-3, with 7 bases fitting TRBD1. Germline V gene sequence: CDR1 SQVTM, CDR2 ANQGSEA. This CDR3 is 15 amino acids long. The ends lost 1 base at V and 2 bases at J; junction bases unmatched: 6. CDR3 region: CSVEGTQGYTDTQYF. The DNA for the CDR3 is TGCAGCGTTGAAGGGACACAGGGGTACACAGATACGCAGTATTTT.

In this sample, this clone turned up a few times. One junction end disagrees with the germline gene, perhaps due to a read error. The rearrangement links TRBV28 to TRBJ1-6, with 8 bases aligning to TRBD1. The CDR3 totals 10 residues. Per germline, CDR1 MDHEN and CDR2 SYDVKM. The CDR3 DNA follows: TGTGCCAGCAGCAGGGACAGGATGAAGTTT. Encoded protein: CASSRDRMKF.

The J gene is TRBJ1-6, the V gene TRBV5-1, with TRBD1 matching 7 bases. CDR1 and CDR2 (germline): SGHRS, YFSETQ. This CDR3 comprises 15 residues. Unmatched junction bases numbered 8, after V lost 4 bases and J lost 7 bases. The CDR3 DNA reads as TGCGCCAGCAGCCCGGGACAGTCGTCCAATTCACCCCTCCACTTT. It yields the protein CASSPGQSSNSPLHF.

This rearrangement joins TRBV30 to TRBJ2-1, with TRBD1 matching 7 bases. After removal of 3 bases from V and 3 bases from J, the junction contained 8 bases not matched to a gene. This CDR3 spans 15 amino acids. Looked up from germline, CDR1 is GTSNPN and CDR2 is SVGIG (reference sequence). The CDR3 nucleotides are TGTGCCTGGAGCGGGACAGATTATAACTACAATGAGCAGTTCTTC. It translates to CAWSGTDYNYNEQFF. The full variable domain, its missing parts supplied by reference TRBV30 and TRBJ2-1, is SQTIHQWPATLVQPVGSPLSLECTVEGTSNPNLYWYRQAAGRGLQLLFYSVGIGQISSEVPQNLSASRPQDRQFILSSKKLLLSDSGFYLCAWSGTDYNYNEQFFGPGTRLTVL.

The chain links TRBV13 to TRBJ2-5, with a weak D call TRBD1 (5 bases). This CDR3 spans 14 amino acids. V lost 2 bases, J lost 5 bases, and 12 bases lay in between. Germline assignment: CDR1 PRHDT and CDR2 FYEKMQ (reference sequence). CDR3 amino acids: CASSLKGAGETQYF. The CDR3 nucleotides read TGTGCCAGCAGCTTAAAAGGGGCAGGGGAGACCCAGTACTTC.

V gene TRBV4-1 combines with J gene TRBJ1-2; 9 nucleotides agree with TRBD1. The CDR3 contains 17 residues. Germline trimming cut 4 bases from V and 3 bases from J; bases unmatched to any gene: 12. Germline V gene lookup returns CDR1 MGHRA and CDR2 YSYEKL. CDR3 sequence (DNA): TGCGCCAGCAGCCCAAGGACAGGGGAGGGGGTCGACTATGGCTACACCTTC. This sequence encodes CASSPRTGEGVDYGYTF.

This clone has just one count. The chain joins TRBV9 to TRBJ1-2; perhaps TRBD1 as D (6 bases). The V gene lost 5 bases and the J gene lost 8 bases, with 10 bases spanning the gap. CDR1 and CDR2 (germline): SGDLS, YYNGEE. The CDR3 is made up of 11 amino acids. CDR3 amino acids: CASRAGDGYTF. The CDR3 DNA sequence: TGTGCCAGCAGGGCAGGGGACGGCTACACCTTC.

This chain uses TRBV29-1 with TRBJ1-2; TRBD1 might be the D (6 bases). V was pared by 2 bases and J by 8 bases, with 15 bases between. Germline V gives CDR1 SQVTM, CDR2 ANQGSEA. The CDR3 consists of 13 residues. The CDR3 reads CSVESGGSGGYTF. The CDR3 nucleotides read TGCAGCGTTGAATCGGGGGGCTCGGGGGGCTACACCTTC. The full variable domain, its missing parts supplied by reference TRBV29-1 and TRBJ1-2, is SAVISQKPSRDICQRGTSLTIQCQVDSQVTMMFWYRQQPGQSLTLIATANQGSEATYESGFVIDKFPISRPNLTFSTLTVSNMSPEDSSIYLCSVESGGSGGYTFGSGTRLTVV.

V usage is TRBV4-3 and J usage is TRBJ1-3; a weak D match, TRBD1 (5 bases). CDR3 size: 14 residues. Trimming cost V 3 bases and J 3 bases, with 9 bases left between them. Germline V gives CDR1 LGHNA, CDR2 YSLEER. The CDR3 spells CASSHGGVGNTIYF. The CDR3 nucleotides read TGCGCCAGCAGCCACGGGGGAGTTGGAAACACCATATATTTT.

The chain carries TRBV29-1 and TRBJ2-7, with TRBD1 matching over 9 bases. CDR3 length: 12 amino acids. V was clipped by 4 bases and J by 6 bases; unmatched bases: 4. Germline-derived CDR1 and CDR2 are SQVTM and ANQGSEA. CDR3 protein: CSVGDREGEQYF. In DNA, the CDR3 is TGCAGCGTTGGGGACAGGGAGGGCGAGCAGTACTTC.

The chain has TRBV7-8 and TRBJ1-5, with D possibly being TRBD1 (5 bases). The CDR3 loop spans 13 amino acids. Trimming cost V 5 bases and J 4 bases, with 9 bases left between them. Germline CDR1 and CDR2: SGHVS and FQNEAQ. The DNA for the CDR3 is TGTGCCAGCAGCGGACGACAGAATCAGCCCCAGCATTTT. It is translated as CASSGRQNQPQHF.

CDR3 sequence reads: CAISVQPNNSPLHF. The CDR3, as DNA: TGTGCCATCAGTGTACAGCCGAATAATTCACCCCTCCACTTT. This chain uses TRBV10-3 with TRBJ1-6; D not resolved. V dropped 4 bases and J dropped 5 bases, with 9 bases sitting between them. Germline V gene sequence: CDR1 ENHRY, CDR2 SYGVKD. The CDR3 spans 14 residues.

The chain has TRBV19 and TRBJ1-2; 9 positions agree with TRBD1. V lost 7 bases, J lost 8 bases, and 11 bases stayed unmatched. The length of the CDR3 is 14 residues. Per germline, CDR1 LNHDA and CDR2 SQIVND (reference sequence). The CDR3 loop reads CASTNSGQGRGYTF. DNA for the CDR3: TGTGCCAGTACCAACTCCGGACAGGGGAGAGGCTACACCTTC.

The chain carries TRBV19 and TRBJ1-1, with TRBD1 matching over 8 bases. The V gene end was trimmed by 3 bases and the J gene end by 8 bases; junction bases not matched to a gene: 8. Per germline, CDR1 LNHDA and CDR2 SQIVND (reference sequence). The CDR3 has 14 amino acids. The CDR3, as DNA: TGTGCCAGTAGTATCGACAGGGGATGGGTGGAAGCTTTCTTT. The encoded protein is CASSIDRGWVEAFF.

Here the CDR3 reads CASSQARGEQFF. In DNA form, the CDR3 reads TGTGCCAGCAGCCAAGCACGGGGTGAGCAGTTCTTC. V gene TRBV4-2 combines with J gene TRBJ2-1; maybe TRBD2 (5 bases). The germline CDR1 and CDR2 sequences are LGHNA and YNFKEQ. Trimming stripped 1 base from V and 9 bases from J, with 7 bases between. The length of the CDR3 is 12 residues.

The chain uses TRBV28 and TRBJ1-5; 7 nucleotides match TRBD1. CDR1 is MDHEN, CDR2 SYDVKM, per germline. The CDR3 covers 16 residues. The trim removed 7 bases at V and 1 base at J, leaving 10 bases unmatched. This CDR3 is CASTQLRGLSNQPQHF. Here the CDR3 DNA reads TGTGCCAGCACCCAATTAAGGGGGCTCAGCAATCAGCCCCAGCATTTT.

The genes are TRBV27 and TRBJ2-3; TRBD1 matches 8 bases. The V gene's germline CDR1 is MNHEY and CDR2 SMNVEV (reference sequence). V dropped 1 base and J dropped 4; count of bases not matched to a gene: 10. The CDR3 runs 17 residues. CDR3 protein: CASSLLGGRQGPDTQYF. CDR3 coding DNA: TGTGCCAGCAGTTTATTAGGAGGCAGACAGGGGCCAGATACGCAGTATTTT.